This TCR beta chain was sequenced for a study of CD8 T cells in ankylosing spondylitis. Broader study findings: Disease-linked clones bore a CD8+ phenotype and were relatively rare in peripheral blood.

This clonotype was seen a handful of times. Its specificity is unknown. Making the TCR beta libraries involved quantitative 5'-RACE with molecular barcodes. TCRdb used MiXCR to reprocess the 5' RACE reads, holding one entry per CDR3 protein. This sample has some 270,000 distinct CDR3 sequences, with about 30% found just once. V lost 5 bases and J lost 2, with 8 bases in between. The CDR3 totals 12 residues. Germline V gene data show CDR1 as DFQATT and CDR2 as SNEGSKA (reference sequence). Input material: blood, either unsorted or a sorted T cell fraction (not recorded which). The V and J genes are TRBV20-1 and TRBJ2-3, with a possible D match to TRBD1 (5 bases). The clonotype originates from a male donor with ankylosing spondylitis or in good health (not recorded which). CDR3 protein: CSAYRHTDTQYF. DNA for the CDR3: TGCAGTGCTTACAGGCACACAGATACGCAGTATTTT.